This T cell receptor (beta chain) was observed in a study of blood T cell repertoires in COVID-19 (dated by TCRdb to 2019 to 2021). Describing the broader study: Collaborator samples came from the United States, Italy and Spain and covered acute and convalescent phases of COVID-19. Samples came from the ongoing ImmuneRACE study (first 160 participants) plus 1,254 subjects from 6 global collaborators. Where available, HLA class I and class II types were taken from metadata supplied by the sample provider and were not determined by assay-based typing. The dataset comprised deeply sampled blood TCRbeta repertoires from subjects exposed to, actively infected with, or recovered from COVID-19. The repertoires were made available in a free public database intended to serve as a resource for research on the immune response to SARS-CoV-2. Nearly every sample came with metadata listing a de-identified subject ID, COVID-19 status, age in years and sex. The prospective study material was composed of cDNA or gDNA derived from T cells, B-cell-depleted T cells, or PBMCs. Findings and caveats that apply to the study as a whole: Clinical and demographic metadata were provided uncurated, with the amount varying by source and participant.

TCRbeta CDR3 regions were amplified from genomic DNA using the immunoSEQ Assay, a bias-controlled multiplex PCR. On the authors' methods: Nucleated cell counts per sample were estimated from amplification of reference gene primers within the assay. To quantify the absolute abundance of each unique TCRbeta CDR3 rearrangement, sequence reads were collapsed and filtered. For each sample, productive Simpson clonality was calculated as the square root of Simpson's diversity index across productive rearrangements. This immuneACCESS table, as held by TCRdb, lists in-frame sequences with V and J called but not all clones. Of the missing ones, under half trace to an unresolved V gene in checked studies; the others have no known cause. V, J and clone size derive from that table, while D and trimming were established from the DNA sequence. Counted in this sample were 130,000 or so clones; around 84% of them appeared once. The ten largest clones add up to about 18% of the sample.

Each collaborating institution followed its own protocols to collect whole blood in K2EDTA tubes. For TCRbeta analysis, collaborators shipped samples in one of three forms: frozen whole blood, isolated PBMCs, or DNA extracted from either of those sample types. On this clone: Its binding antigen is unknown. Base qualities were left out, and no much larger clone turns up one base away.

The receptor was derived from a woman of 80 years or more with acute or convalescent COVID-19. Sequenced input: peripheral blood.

Here is the DNA: TGCGCCAGCAGCCGAGGTTGGGACACTGAAGCTTTCTTT. Its amino acids are CASSRGWDTEAFF. This chain is built from TRBV4-3 and TRBJ1-1; the D gene cannot be resolved reliably. From a lookup of the germline V gene, CDR1 and CDR2 are LGHNA and YSLEER. Deletion took 4 bases off V and 3 bases off J, with a span of 9 bases between the germline ends. The CDR3 measures 13 amino acids from cysteine to phenylalanine. Left in the record is the CDR3 DNA by itself, 39 bases read in frame from the first base.